This passage covers 21 T cell receptor beta chains from one sample sequenced in a study of beta chain features in type 1 diabetes. No antigen has been assigned to these receptors. Reverse transcribing all isolated RNA meant expressed TCRB transcripts were sequenced. Profiling relied on immunoSEQ multiplex PCR, and the TCRdb table lists in-frame clones only, not all of them. The sample shows hundreds of thousands of clones, around an eighth of them seen only once. Study results and limitations: Moderately but significantly shorter TCRB CDR3s were found in Type 1 diabetes patients in all four CD4+ subsets.

The sequencing input was naive CD4+ T cells from blood. The receptors were sampled from a man between 18 and 29 years old with type 1 diabetes.

The genes are TRBV5-1 and TRBJ2-5; tentative D call: TRBD1 (7 bases). Trimming took 4 bases from V and 4 from J, leaving 11 bases between them. This CDR3 contains 13 residues. Germline loops: CDR1 SGHRS, CDR2 YFSETQ. CDR3 sequence (DNA): TGCGCCAGCAGCCAGGGGGGCCGAGAGACCCAGTACTTC. It yields the protein CASSQGGRETQYF.

As to this clone: With a much larger clone just one base away, this may be a read error. Other DNA variants within this sample encode the same CDR3. This chain connects TRBV11-2 to TRBJ2-5; a weak D match, TRBD1 (5 bases). Germline V gene data show CDR1 as SGHAT and CDR2 as FQNNGV. The CDR3 has 11 amino acids. V lost 4 bases and J 5 bases, leaving 5 bases between the germline ends. Here the CDR3 DNA reads TGTGCCAGCAGCTCAGGGGAGACCCAGTACTTC. This sequence encodes CASSSGETQYF.

The chain employs TRBV5-1 and TRBJ1-1; TRBD1 agrees at 7 bases. There are 14 residues in the CDR3. Germline CDR1 reads SGHRS; CDR2 reads YFSETQ. V lost 4 bases to trimming and J lost 2 bases; unmatched junction nucleotides: 5. CDR3 nucleotide sequence: TGCGCCAGCAGCCGACAGGGACCAAACACTGAAGCTTTCTTT. Translating it yields CASSRQGPNTEAFF.

This clone has only a few counts. The V call is TRBV9, the J call TRBJ2-5; no reliable D call. Germline CDR1 reads SGDLS; CDR2 reads YYNGEE. The CDR3 is 13 amino acids. V lost 1 base, J lost 5 bases, and 9 bases lay in between. This CDR3 is CASSVRLLETQYF. The CDR3 coding sequence is TGTGCCAGCAGCGTACGGTTGTTGGAGACCCAGTACTTC.

V gene TRBV18 combines with J gene TRBJ2-3, with D hard to call. Between the trimmed V and J ends, which lost 4 bases and 5 bases, there was a span of 22 bases. Germline V CDR1 and CDR2: KGHSH, LQKENI. The CDR3 runs 17 residues. Written as DNA, the CDR3 is TGTGCCAGCTCACGAACGGCCGGAGTGGATCTCCTAGATACGCAGTATTTT. Protein product: CASSRTAGVDLLDTQYF.

The chain couples TRBV7-3 to TRBJ2-3; D gene ambiguous. The CDR3 spans 13 residues. From germline, CDR1 is SGHTA and CDR2 FQGTGA. V dropped 1 base and J dropped 6 bases, with 8 bases sitting between them. Here the CDR3 DNA reads TGTGCCAGCAGCTTAAGTGGTATCGATACGCAGTATTTT. It translates to CASSLSGIDTQYF.

This clone was seen only a few times. The chain carries TRBV7-2 and TRBJ1-2, with TRBD1 matching over 7 bases. The CDR3 is made up of 15 amino acids. The ends lost 4 bases at V and 2 bases at J; junction bases unmatched: 7. The germline V gene has CDR1 SGHTA and CDR2 FQGNSA. CDR3 bases: TGTGCCAGCAGCTCCCGGACAGGTTCGAACTATGGCTACACCTTC. Translated, it gives CASSSRTGSNYGYTF.

The CDR3 DNA sequence: TGTGCCAGCAGCCTCCTCGGCCAGGAGACGGGCTACGAGCAGTACTTC. Its translation: CASSLLGQETGYEQYF. The rearrangement links TRBV7-2 to TRBJ2-7, with no clear D. V was clipped by 5 bases and J by 3 bases, with 20 bases between them. Germline CDR1 reads SGHTA; CDR2 reads FQGNSA. This CDR3 is built from 16 residues.

This clone was seen a handful of times. The V gene is TRBV7-9, the J gene TRBJ1-1; D remains ambiguous. Trimming took off 0 bases at V and 11 bases at J, with 7 bases between the two ends. The CDR3 runs 11 residues. Germline V gives CDR1 SEHNR, CDR2 FQNEAQ (reference sequence). The CDR3 region is CASSLAFMAFF. The CDR3 nucleotides read TGTGCCAGCAGCTTAGCTTTTATGGCTTTCTTT.

The chain recombines TRBV4-1 with TRBJ2-7; possibly TRBD1 for D (6 bases). V lost 3 bases to trimming and J lost 3 bases, with 9 bases between them. CDR1 and CDR2 from the germline V gene are MGHRA and YSYEKL. The CDR3 has 13 residues. DNA for the CDR3: TGCGCCAGCAGCCACCGACAGGACTACGAGCAGTACTTC. The encoded protein is CASSHRQDYEQYF.

The V and J genes are TRBV6-6 and TRBJ2-7; 8 bases are a match to TRBD1. V trimming: 6 bases; J trimming: 3 bases; junction bases outside the gene matches: 1. Germline V gene sequence: CDR1 MNHNY, CDR2 SVGAGI (reference sequence). This CDR3 has 12 residues. The chain's CDR3 is CASRTGVYEQYF. The CDR3 DNA reads TGTGCCAGCAGGACAGGGGTCTACGAGCAGTACTTC.

This chain connects TRBV28 to TRBJ1-4; 9 nucleotides align to TRBD1. Per germline, CDR1 MDHEN and CDR2 SYDVKM. The CDR3 is 16 residues long. Unmatched junction bases numbered 9, after V lost 4 bases and J lost 6 bases. This chain's CDR3 is CASSSTGGAWHEKLFF. CDR3 in DNA: TGTGCCAGCAGTTCTACAGGGGGCGCCTGGCATGAAAAACTGTTTTTT.

This sequence joins TRBV28 and TRBJ2-5; D is possibly TRBD2 (6 bases). Trimming removed 6 bases from V and 0 bases from J, with 17 bases in between. Germline CDR1 and CDR2: MDHEN and SYDVKM. The CDR3 has 16 amino acids. CDR3 bases: TGTGCCAGCAGCTCAGGGAGAGGGGAGGACCAAGAGACCCAGTACTTC. As protein: CASSSGRGEDQETQYF.

Regarding this clone: Its ends do not fully match the called genes, so a read error is possible. The V call is TRBV7-2, the J call TRBJ1-4; D is undetermined. Germline V gene sequence: CDR1 SGHTA, CDR2 FQGNSA. The CDR3 loop spans 13 amino acids. DNA for the CDR3: TGTTCCAGCAGCTTAGCATGGAATGAAAAACTGTTTTTT. Its translation is CSSSLAWNEKLFF.

This chain uses TRBV4-2 with TRBJ2-7; D possibly corresponds to TRBD2 (7 bases). The germline V gene encodes CDR1 LGHNA and CDR2 YNFKEQ. This CDR3 is built from 13 residues. Trimming left V 4 bases short and J 6 bases short, with 13 bases between. The CDR3 bases are TGTGCCAGCAGCCTCTTCGGGGGGCTCGAGCAGTACTTC. Translated: CASSLFGGLEQYF.

The gene calls are TRBV30 and TRBJ1-1; 11 bases map to TRBD1. This CDR3 comprises 12 residues. CDR1 is GTSNPN, CDR2 SVGIG, per germline (reference sequence). V trimming: 5 bases; J trimming: 5 bases; junction bases outside the gene matches: 1. CDR3 residues: CAWGQGATEAFF. Written as DNA, the CDR3 is TGTGCCTGGGGACAGGGGGCGACTGAAGCTTTCTTT. The variable domain in full, with the rest retrieved from reference TRBV30 and TRBJ1-1, is SQTIHQWPATLVQPVGSPLSLECTVEGTSNPNLYWYRQAAGRGLQLLFYSVGIGQISSEVPQNLSASRPQDRQFILSSKKLLLSDSGFYLCAWGQGATEAFFGQGTRLTVV.

This chain links TRBV2 with TRBJ2-1; 9 positions agree with TRBD1. The CDR3 runs to 13 residues. After removal of 11 bases from V and 12 bases from J, the junction contained 14 bases not matched to a gene. Per the germline V gene, CDR1 is SNHLY and CDR2 is FYNNEI. The CDR3 nucleotides are TGTGCCGGCGCGGCGGGACAGGGACGAGTGCAGTTCTTC. It encodes CAGAAGQGRVQFF.

In its sample, this clone was seen a few times. The chain combines TRBV15 with TRBJ2-4, with D unclear. The CDR3 runs to 16 residues. Trimming took 0 bases from V and 5 from J, leaving 14 bases between them. CDR1 is LNHNV and CDR2 is YYDKDF in the germline V gene (reference sequence). The CDR3 nucleotides are TGTGCCACCAGCAGAGATAAAAGGTTTTGGGAAAACATTCAGTACTTC. Translated: CATSRDKRFWENIQYF.

Here the CDR3 reads CASRHRDRQPETQYF. DNA for the CDR3: TGTGCCAGCCGACATCGGGACCGCCAGCCGGAGACCCAGTACTTC. The chain carries TRBV11-2 and TRBJ2-5, with D possibly called TRBD1 or TRBD2 (5 bases each). The CDR3 is 15 amino acids. Germline V lookup: CDR1 SGHAT, CDR2 FQNNGV. V lost 8 bases, J lost 5 bases, and 21 bases lay in between.

This clone came up a few times. The same CDR3 arises from other DNA sequences in this sample as well. The V and J genes are TRBV29-1 and TRBJ2-7; no clear D. Germline V gene data show CDR1 as SQVTM and CDR2 as ANQGSEA. V was cut by 6 bases and J by 3 bases, with 6 bases left in between. This CDR3 region has 10 residues. The chain's CDR3 is CSVIFYEQYF. The CDR3 nucleotides are TGCAGCGTGATTTTCTACGAGCAGTACTTC.

Only a few counts were recorded for this clone. This sequence joins TRBV7-9 and TRBJ2-1; possible D gene TRBD2, 5 bases. Germline CDR1 reads SEHNR; CDR2 reads FQNEAQ (reference sequence). The CDR3 consists of 13 residues. V lost 3 bases to trimming and J lost 7 bases, with 10 bases between them. The CDR3 DNA reads TGTGCCAGCAGCTTTGAGGGAGTGAATGAGCAGTTCTTC. It yields the protein CASSFEGVNEQFF.